The 16 T cell receptor beta chains in this list originate from one sample, sequenced in a study of blood T cell repertoires in COVID-19. Assay: immunoSEQ multiplex PCR; the TCRdb copy retains only in-frame clones and omits some. The data contain some 180,000 clones, 85% to 90% of them singletons. Sequencing was carried out using PBMCs or T cells enriched from blood (not recorded which). These receptor sequences come from a woman in her thirties or forties in a cohort exposed to, infected with or recovered from COVID-19 (not recorded which).

The genes are TRBV2 and TRBJ2-3, with a weak D call TRBD2 (5 bases). This CDR3 comprises 14 residues. Trimming removed 6 bases from V and 4 bases from J, with 14 bases in between. Germline lookup yields CDR1 SNHLY and CDR2 FYNNEI. The CDR3 DNA reads as TGTGCCAGCAGACTAGACTCTGGGGCAGATACGCAGTATTTT. This gives the protein CASRLDSGADTQYF.

The chain is built from TRBV30 and TRBJ2-1, with 11 bases matching TRBD1. J gave up 8 bases and V 0 bases, and 6 bases lay outside the gene matches. The V gene's germline CDR1 is GTSNPN and CDR2 SVGIG (reference sequence). CDR3 length: 15 residues. For the CDR3, the DNA is TGTGCCTGGAGTGTGACCGGGACAGGGGGGGATGAGCAGTTCTTC. Translated, it gives CAWSVTGTGGDEQFF.

CDR3 region: CASSLGLERESDEQYF. The CDR3 DNA is TGTGCCAGCAGCTTGGGGCTGGAGCGGGAGTCCGACGAGCAGTACTTC. V is TRBV5-6 and J is TRBJ2-7; TRBD2 matches 8 bases. Per germline, CDR1 SGHDT and CDR2 YYEEEE. The CDR3 totals 16 residues. V was pared by 0 bases and J by 5 bases, with 10 bases of the junction left unmatched. The whole variable domain, filled in from reference TRBV5-6 and TRBJ2-7, reads DAGVTQSPTHLIKTRGQQVTLRCSPKSGHDTVSWYQQALGQGPQFIFQYYEEEERQRGNFPDRFSGHQFPNYSSELNVNALLLGDSALYLCASSLGLERESDEQYFGPGTRLTVT.

The chain has TRBV11-3 and TRBJ2-1; 11 nucleotides align to TRBD2. The trim removed 2 bases at V and 5 bases at J, leaving 11 bases unmatched. The CDR3 extends over 18 amino acids. CDR1 SGHNT and CDR2 YENEEA come from the germline V gene. CDR3 region: CASSLQKTSGRLNNEQFF. For the CDR3, the DNA is TGTGCCAGCAGCTTACAAAAAACTAGCGGGAGACTGAACAATGAGCAGTTCTTC.

This chain joins TRBV7-9 and TRBJ1-1; D is perhaps TRBD1 (5 bases). The CDR3 sequence is 16 residues long. The V end lost 5 bases, the J end lost 1 base, and 17 bases lay between the germline ends. Germline values: CDR1 SEHNR, CDR2 FQNEAQ (reference sequence). Here the CDR3 DNA reads TGTGCCAGCAGCCACGGTCGGGCACAGGCGAACACTGAAGCTTTCTTT. Protein product: CASSHGRAQANTEAFF.

The chain is built from TRBV6-5 and TRBJ2-3, with 8 bases aligning to TRBD2. After removal of 6 bases from V and 6 bases from J, the junction contained 8 bases not matched to a gene. The CDR3 runs to 14 residues. Germline V gene lookup returns CDR1 MNHEY and CDR2 SVGAGI. As DNA, the CDR3 is TGTGCCAGCAGCCGGGGACTAGGAGGGGATACGCAGTATTTT. Its protein is CASSRGLGGDTQYF.

The table lists this clone with a count of one. J is TRBJ1-2 and V is TRBV6-5; D unresolved. CDR3 length equals 13 residues. Trimming pared 2 bases from V and 8 bases from J, leaving 12 bases between. Germline CDR1 reads MNHEY; CDR2 reads SVGAGI. CDR3: CASSYARVIGYTF. In DNA, the CDR3 is TGTGCCAGCAGTTACGCGAGGGTCATAGGCTACACCTTC.

V and J are TRBV10-2 and TRBJ1-1; TRBD1 matches 7 bases. Germline values: CDR1 WSHSY, CDR2 SAAADI. Trimming at V came to 5 bases and at J to 1 base, leaving 4 bases not matched to a gene. The CDR3 runs 14 residues. The CDR3 coding sequence is TGCGCCAGCAGTCCGGGACAGCAGAACACTGAAGCTTTCTTT. As protein: CASSPGQQNTEAFF.

The genes are TRBV4-1 and TRBJ2-3, with 11 bases matching TRBD1. V dropped 3 bases and J dropped 1; count of bases not matched to a gene: 3. The V gene's germline CDR1 is MGHRA and CDR2 YSYEKL. The CDR3 is made up of 16 amino acids. The CDR3 protein is CASSQGQGEGTDTQYF. CDR3 DNA: TGCGCCAGCAGCCAGGGACAGGGGGAAGGCACAGATACGCAGTATTTT.

CDR3 in amino acids: CASSLQVVSYEQYF. CDR3 in DNA: TGTGCCAGCAGCTTACAGGTCGTCTCCTACGAGCAGTACTTC. V is TRBV7-2 and J is TRBJ2-7; D remains unclear. Per the germline V gene, CDR1 is SGHTA and CDR2 is FQGNSA. The CDR3 has 14 amino acids. Deletions cut 2 bases from V and 0 bases from J, with 8 bases between.

The chain is built from TRBV11-2 and TRBJ2-3; 7 bases are shared with TRBD1. This CDR3 has 16 residues. J was trimmed by 1 base and V by 2 bases; bases with no gene match: 6. Germline V lookup: CDR1 SGHAT, CDR2 FQNNGV. The CDR3 spells CASSLLVGTGTDTQYF. As DNA, the CDR3 is TGTGCCAGCAGCTTACTCGTTGGGACAGGCACAGATACGCAGTATTTT.

The chain links TRBV5-1 to TRBJ1-2, with 9 bases that match TRBD1. Germline V gene data show CDR1 as SGHRS and CDR2 as YFSETQ. This CDR3 contains 13 residues. V lost 4 bases to trimming and J lost 6 bases; unmatched junction nucleotides: 4. This chain's CDR3 is CASSLTGGNGYTF. Here the CDR3 DNA reads TGCGCCAGCAGCCTAACAGGGGGCAATGGCTACACCTTC.

The chain joins TRBV5-4 to TRBJ1-2; tentative D call: TRBD1 (6 bases). Trimming took off 0 bases at V and 3 bases at J, with 12 bases between the two ends. The germline V gene encodes CDR1 SGHNT and CDR2 YYREEE (reference sequence). This CDR3 is built from 15 residues. Here the CDR3 DNA reads TGTGCCAGCAGCTTGGAGGGGGGGGCTGACTATGGCTACACCTTC. This codes for CASSLEGGADYGYTF. Complete variable domain (other parts from reference TRBV5-4 and TRBJ1-2): ETGVTQSPTHLIKTRGQQVTLRCSSQSGHNTVSWYQQALGQGPQFIFQYYREEENGRGNFPPRFSGLQFPNYSSELNVNALELDDSALYLCASSLEGGADYGYTFGSGTRLTVV.

The chain uses TRBV7-9 and TRBJ1-2; D gene ambiguous. The CDR3 sequence is 11 residues long. Trimming removed 0 bases from V and 10 bases from J, with 6 bases in between. Germline CDR1 is SEHNR and CDR2 is FQNEAQ (reference sequence). The CDR3 protein is CASSLARDYTF. The CDR3 DNA is TGTGCCAGCAGCTTAGCCCGAGACTACACCTTC.

The chain uses TRBV6-5 and TRBJ2-7; the match to TRBD1 covers 8 bases. J gave up 0 bases and V 6 bases, and 7 bases lay outside the gene matches. The CDR3 extends over 15 amino acids. Germline CDR1 MNHEY, CDR2 SVGAGI. The CDR3 nucleotides read TGTGCCAGCAGCGATAGGACAGGGAGCTCCTACGAGCAGTACTTC. It specifies CASSDRTGSSYEQYF.

The V gene is TRBV19, the J gene TRBJ1-5; 9 bases are shared with TRBD1. CDR3 length: 15 residues. Trimming cost V 4 bases and J 5 bases; bases outside gene matches: 6. Germline values: CDR1 LNHDA, CDR2 SQIVND (reference sequence). This chain's CDR3 is CASSRGGQGYQPQHF. For the CDR3, the DNA is TGTGCCAGTAGTAGGGGAGGACAGGGGTATCAGCCCCAGCATTTT.